One sample yielded the 16 T cell receptor beta chains listed below, sequenced in a study of blood T cell repertoires in COVID-19. Assay: immunoSEQ multiplex PCR; the TCRdb copy retains only in-frame clones and omits some. The top ten clones hold 3% to 4% of a sample with 200,000 to 300,000 clones, approximately 84% of them seen once. The specimen sequenced was PBMCs or T cells enriched from blood (not recorded which). The receptors derive from a woman in her thirties or forties with acute COVID-19.

V and J are TRBV11-3 and TRBJ2-7, with 10 bases that match TRBD1. This CDR3 region has 16 residues. The V gene's germline CDR1 is SGHNT and CDR2 YENEEA. The J segment lost 4 bases and the V segment lost 2 bases, leaving 8 bases of the junction unmatched. The CDR3 bases are TGTGCCAGCAGCTTAATAGGGACAGGGGCGTTTTACGAGCAGTACTTC. Protein: CASSLIGTGAFYEQYF.

This sequence joins TRBV3-1 (or the pseudogene TRBV3-2) and TRBJ1-1; TRBD1 agrees at 7 bases. J lost 0 bases, V lost 8 bases, and 9 bases had no gene match. In germline, CDR1 is LGHDT, CDR2 YNNKEL (reference sequence). There are 15 residues in the CDR3. CDR3 nucleotides: TGTGCCAGCCGGCATCAAGACAGGGTGAACACTGAAGCTTTCTTT. Its protein product is CASRHQDRVNTEAFF.

CDR3 DNA: TGTGCCAGCAGGCCTTCCCCAGGAACCAGGGAAAAACTGTTTTTT. Translation: CASRPSPGTREKLFF. The chain uses TRBV6-5 and TRBJ1-4; D is ambiguous. CDR1 MNHEY and CDR2 SVGAGI come from the germline V gene. V was cut by 6 bases and J by 8 bases, with 19 bases left in between. CDR3 length: 15 amino acids.

The rearrangement uses TRBV7-2 and TRBJ2-3; D is ambiguous. Deletions cut 3 bases from V and 4 bases from J, with 14 bases between. Germline loops: CDR1 SGHTA, CDR2 FQGNSA. The CDR3 runs to 15 residues. The CDR3 DNA reads as TGTGCCAGCAGCTTCACACAGCACCCCCCAGATACGCAGTATTTT. Its protein is CASSFTQHPPDTQYF.

About this clone: The junction does not match germline at one end; this may be a read error. The V and J genes are TRBV7-7 and TRBJ2-7, with TRBD1 matching 9 bases. This CDR3 has 16 amino acids. Per germline, CDR1 SSHAT and CDR2 FNYEAQ (reference sequence). This chain's CDR3 is CASSLDIGTGRYEQYF. CDR3 DNA sequence: TGTGCTAGCAGCTTAGACATAGGGACAGGGCGCTACGAGCAGTACTTC.

V gene TRBV4-2 combines with J gene TRBJ2-1, with D possibly being TRBD1 (5 bases). The V gene's germline CDR1 is LGHNA and CDR2 YNFKEQ. V lost 0 bases and J 6 bases, leaving 15 bases between the germline ends. CDR3 length: 16 residues. The CDR3 DNA follows: TGTGCCAGCAGCCAAGACGGAGACTCCCAGGGCAATGAGCAGTTCTTC. Its protein is CASSQDGDSQGNEQFF.

The CDR3 DNA reads as TGTGCCAGCAGTGAAGGTTTGGGGGCTCCCATATATTTT. It translates to CASSEGLGAPIYF. The chain is built from TRBV6-1 and TRBJ1-3; maybe TRBD1 (6 bases). Germline CDR1 is MNHNS and CDR2 is SASEGT. The ends were cut back, 1 base at V and 11 bases at J, with 12 bases in the middle. The CDR3 is made up of 13 amino acids.

This chain connects TRBV27 to TRBJ2-5, with D possibly TRBD2 on 6 matching bases. The CDR3 has 15 residues. CDR1 is MNHEY and CDR2 is SMNVEV in the germline V gene (reference sequence). With 6 bases removed from V and 2 bases from J, the gap between germline ends came to 16 bases. The CDR3 reads CASRDDDGGQETQYF. The CDR3 DNA sequence: TGTGCCAGCAGGGATGACGACGGGGGTCAAGAGACCCAGTACTTC.

J is TRBJ1-2 and V is TRBV7-6; D is possibly TRBD1 (6 bases). Trimming cost V 5 bases and J 7 bases, with 14 bases left between them. The CDR3 extends over 13 amino acids. Germline CDR1 is SGHVS and CDR2 is FNYEAQ. The CDR3 DNA reads TGTGCCAGCAGCCCCCCGACAGGTCTTGGCTACACCTTC. It yields the protein CASSPPTGLGYTF.

V and J are TRBV7-9 and TRBJ2-1, with 7 bases aligning to TRBD2. Germline assignment: CDR1 SEHNR and CDR2 FQNEAQ (reference sequence). The CDR3 sequence is 19 residues long. The V and J ends lost 4 bases and 4 bases, in that order; junction bases with no gene match: 19. DNA of the CDR3: TGTGCCAGCAGCTACCTAACCTCCCCCCTAGCGGACCTATACAATGAGCAGTTCTTC. Translating it yields CASSYLTSPLADLYNEQFF.

V and J are TRBV5-6 and TRBJ2-5, with D possibly TRBD2 on 6 matching bases. Germline V gene sequence: CDR1 SGHDT, CDR2 YYEEEE. Deletions cut 5 bases from V and 5 bases from J, with 13 bases between. CDR3 length equals 13 residues. CDR3 sequence reads: CASRTGLGETQYF. Written as DNA, the CDR3 is TGTGCCAGCAGAACGGGACTGGGGGAGACCCAGTACTTC.

The chain has TRBV4-2 and TRBJ2-7, with 10 bases identical to TRBD2. Germline V gene lookup returns CDR1 LGHNA and CDR2 YNFKEQ. The V gene end was trimmed by 1 base and the J gene end by 5 bases; junction bases not matched to a gene: 5. The CDR3 covers 15 residues. DNA for the CDR3: TGTGCCAGCAGCCAAGCCCTAGCGGGAGCTCACGAGCAGTACTTC. Its translation is CASSQALAGAHEQYF.

The chain uses TRBV18 and TRBJ1-2; D is uncertain. Germline V lookup: CDR1 KGHSH, CDR2 LQKENI. V was shortened by 3 bases and J by 8 bases, with 16 bases between the two germline ends. This CDR3 has 14 amino acids. The CDR3 DNA follows: TGTGCCAGCTCACCTGAGCTCTCTACCTCCGGCTACACCTTC. It is translated as CASSPELSTSGYTF.

This clone was detected once. The V gene is TRBV6-1, the J gene TRBJ2-2, with D possibly being TRBD2 (5 bases). V was trimmed by 3 bases and J by 7 bases, leaving 9 bases between them. The CDR3 consists of 13 residues. From germline, CDR1 is MNHNS and CDR2 SASEGT. In nucleotides, the CDR3 is TGTGCCAGCAGTGATGAGGGTAGCGGGGAGCTGTTTTTT. Its translation: CASSDEGSGELFF.

The gene calls are TRBV23-1 and TRBJ2-7; D is perhaps TRBD2 (6 bases). TRBV23-1 falls under the ORF class, with uncertain function. The CDR3 has 13 residues. Trimming removed 3 bases at V and 3 bases at J, with 9 bases between. This CDR3 reads CASSHSGFYEQYF. In DNA form, the CDR3 reads TGCGCCAGCAGTCATAGCGGATTCTACGAGCAGTACTTC.

This clone was counted between two and nine times. The J gene is TRBJ2-4, the V gene TRBV7-8, with a possible D match to TRBD2 (6 bases). V lost 5 bases to trimming and J lost 2 bases, with 22 bases between them. The CDR3 loop spans 18 amino acids. The V gene's germline CDR1 is SGHVS and CDR2 FQNEAQ. This CDR3 is CASSPANWVEGTKNIQYF. The DNA of the CDR3 is TGTGCCAGCAGCCCCGCAAATTGGGTGGAGGGGACCAAAAACATTCAGTACTTC.